A selection of T cell receptor beta chains follows, all from one sample in a study of response to subunit inactivated influenza vaccine. TCRdb itself ran the RT-PCR reads through MiXCR, one entry per CDR3 protein. The sample carries a few hundred thousand distinct CDR3 sequences, about 11% recorded once. This same sample was also taken into another study, of T cells expressing NK-cell markers.

This specimen was PBMCs from blood, taken on the day of vaccination. These receptors originate from a man aged 45-65 years who received an inactivated influenza vaccine. Both conserved end residues are part of each CDR3. Fields, in order: J gene, D gene, clone size, V gene, CDR3 protein, CDR3 DNA. The D gene is left open where the match is weak. The listing skips clone size in some rows; elsewhere it reads once, few, many or a size class.

J gene: TRBJ1-5; D gene: -; clone size: -; V gene: TRBV5-1; CDR3 protein: CASSPGDGNYQPQHF; CDR3 DNA: TGCGCCAGCAGCCCCGGAGACGGGAACTATCAGCCCCAGCATTTT
J gene: TRBJ1-4; D gene: TRBD1; clone size: many; V gene: TRBV2; CDR3 protein: CASGTGFEKLFF; CDR3 DNA: TGTGCCAGCGGGACAGGATTTGAAAAACTGTTTTTT
J gene: TRBJ1-5; D gene: -; clone size: few; V gene: TRBV12-3/TRBV12-4; CDR3 protein: CASSSVGKEPQHF; CDR3 DNA: TGTGCCAGCAGTTCGGTAGGGAAAGAGCCCCAGCATTTT
J gene: TRBJ2-5; D gene: -; clone size: few; V gene: TRBV20-1; CDR3 protein: CSANMHVGGTQYF; CDR3 DNA: TGCAGTGCTAATATGCACGTAGGGGGGACCCAGTACTTC
J gene: TRBJ2-1; D gene: TRBD2; clone size: few; V gene: TRBV7-6; CDR3 protein: CASSLGGGSEQFF; CDR3 DNA: TGTGCCAGCAGCTTAGGGGGGGGGAGTGAGCAGTTCTTC
J gene: TRBJ1-1; D gene: -; clone size: -; V gene: TRBV20-1; CDR3 protein: CSARMKTEAFF; CDR3 DNA: TGCAGTGCTAGGATGAAAACTGAAGCTTTCTTT
J gene: TRBJ2-1; D gene: -; clone size: few; V gene: TRBV18; CDR3 protein: CASSPTGPGVLNEQFF; CDR3 DNA: TGTGCCAGCTCACCCACCGGGCCGGGAGTTCTCAATGAGCAGTTCTTC
J gene: TRBJ2-7; D gene: TRBD1; clone size: -; V gene: TRBV6-2/TRBV6-3; CDR3 protein: CASGFPGQAGNEQYF; CDR3 DNA: TGTGCCAGCGGTTTCCCGGGACAGGCAGGGAACGAGCAGTACTTC
J gene: TRBJ1-4; D gene: -; clone size: many; V gene: TRBV10-3; CDR3 protein: CAISEFRGRGTNEKLFF; CDR3 DNA: TGTGCCATCAGTGAGTTCAGAGGACGGGGAACTAATGAAAAACTGTTTTTT
J gene: TRBJ2-5; D gene: TRBD2; clone size: -; V gene: TRBV12-3/TRBV12-4; CDR3 protein: CASRTSGGTHQETQYF; CDR3 DNA: TGTGCCAGCAGGACTAGCGGGGGGACCCACCAAGAGACCCAGTACTTC
J gene: TRBJ1-3; D gene: TRBD1; clone size: few; V gene: TRBV6-2/TRBV6-3; CDR3 protein: CASSRRTGRSGNTIYF; CDR3 DNA: TGTGCCAGCAGTCGTCGGACAGGGCGTTCTGGAAACACCATATATTTT
J gene: TRBJ2-6; D gene: -; clone size: -; V gene: TRBV7-2; CDR3 protein: CASSSVFSGANVLTF; CDR3 DNA: TGTGCCAGCAGTTCCGTCTTCTCTGGGGCCAACGTCCTGACTTTC
J gene: TRBJ2-7; D gene: TRBD1; clone size: -; V gene: TRBV29-1; CDR3 protein: CSVTPGQGQYEQYF; CDR3 DNA: TGCAGCGTTACCCCGGGACAGGGGCAATACGAGCAGTACTTC
J gene: TRBJ1-2; D gene: -; clone size: -; V gene: TRBV7-9; CDR3 protein: CASSLVGDYGYTF; CDR3 DNA: TGTGCCAGCAGCTTAGTAGGGGACTATGGCTACACCTTC
J gene: TRBJ2-5; D gene: -; clone size: -; V gene: TRBV5-5; CDR3 protein: CASSLLGRPETQYF; CDR3 DNA: TGTGCCAGCAGCTTGTTGGGCCGTCCGGAGACCCAGTACTTC
J gene: TRBJ2-5; D gene: -; clone size: few; V gene: TRBV28; CDR3 protein: CASSLSPVLQETQYF; CDR3 DNA: TGTGCCAGCAGTTTATCCCCGGTACTACAAGAGACCCAGTACTTC
J gene: TRBJ2-3; D gene: -; clone size: many; V gene: TRBV29-1; CDR3 protein: CSGGGLDTQYF; CDR3 DNA: TGCAGCGGGGGAGGTCTGGATACGCAGTATTTT
J gene: TRBJ2-7; D gene: -; clone size: -; V gene: TRBV2; CDR3 protein: CASSVQMRAYEQYF; CDR3 DNA: TGTGCCAGCAGTGTCCAGATGAGGGCCTACGAGCAGTACTTC
J gene: TRBJ1-1; D gene: -; clone size: -; V gene: TRBV20-1; CDR3 protein: CSARQDGNTEAFF; CDR3 DNA: TGCAGTGCTAGACAGGACGGGAACACTGAAGCTTTCTTT
J gene: TRBJ2-1; D gene: TRBD2; clone size: few; V gene: TRBV9; CDR3 protein: CASSVSRDYSYNEQFF; CDR3 DNA: TGTGCCAGCAGCGTATCCAGGGACTACTCCTACAATGAGCAGTTCTTC
J gene: TRBJ2-7; D gene: -; clone size: few; V gene: TRBV28; CDR3 protein: CASKPGRQTYEQYF; CDR3 DNA: TGTGCCAGCAAACCGGGACGGCAAACCTACGAGCAGTACTTC
J gene: TRBJ2-1; D gene: -; clone size: few; V gene: TRBV5-1; CDR3 protein: CASSKRDKYHNEQFF; CDR3 DNA: TGCGCCAGCAGCAAACGGGACAAGTACCACAATGAGCAGTTCTTC
J gene: TRBJ2-2; D gene: TRBD2; clone size: few; V gene: TRBV9; CDR3 protein: CASSPLASGTGELFF; CDR3 DNA: TGTGCCAGCAGCCCACTAGCGTCGGGCACCGGGGAGCTGTTTTTT
J gene: TRBJ1-2; D gene: -; clone size: few; V gene: TRBV12-5; CDR3 protein: CASGQSGNYGYTF; CDR3 DNA: TGTGCTAGTGGTCAATCGGGGAACTATGGCTACACCTTC
J gene: TRBJ2-3; D gene: -; clone size: few; V gene: TRBV11-2; CDR3 protein: CASGKMWTSTDTQYF; CDR3 DNA: TGTGCCAGCGGGAAGATGTGGACTAGCACAGATACGCAGTATTTT
J gene: TRBJ2-7; D gene: TRBD2; clone size: few; V gene: TRBV4-2; CDR3 protein: CASSQGLAETYEQYF; CDR3 DNA: TGTGCCAGCAGCCAAGGGCTAGCGGAAACCTACGAGCAGTACTTC
J gene: TRBJ2-5; D gene: -; clone size: few; V gene: TRBV7-9; CDR3 protein: CASSPSQVIETQYF; CDR3 DNA: TGTGCCAGCAGTCCCTCGCAGGTTATAGAGACCCAGTACTTC
J gene: TRBJ2-5; D gene: TRBD2; clone size: few; V gene: TRBV7-2; CDR3 protein: CASSLRRSGSLRETQYF; CDR3 DNA: TGTGCCAGCAGCCTCCGGAGGAGCGGGAGCTTGAGAGAGACCCAGTACTTC
J gene: TRBJ2-3; D gene: TRBD2; clone size: -; V gene: TRBV5-1; CDR3 protein: CASSLVGLAATDTQYF; CDR3 DNA: TGCGCCAGCAGCTTGGTAGGACTAGCGGCGACAGATACGCAGTATTTT
J gene: TRBJ2-5; D gene: -; clone size: few; V gene: TRBV6-2/TRBV6-3; CDR3 protein: CASRFDTQETQYF; CDR3 DNA: TGTGCCAGCAGGTTCGACACCCAAGAGACCCAGTACTTC
J gene: TRBJ2-2; D gene: -; clone size: few; V gene: TRBV6-2/TRBV6-3; CDR3 protein: CASSYGQGWTGELFF; CDR3 DNA: TGTGCCAGCAGTTACGGGCAGGGGTGGACCGGGGAGCTGTTTTTT
J gene: TRBJ2-3; D gene: TRBD2; clone size: -; V gene: TRBV4-1; CDR3 protein: CASSQGVEAGRRTDTQYF; CDR3 DNA: TGCGCCAGCAGCCAAGGCGTAGAAGCGGGGCGCCGCACAGATACGCAGTATTTT
J gene: TRBJ2-5; D gene: -; clone size: few; V gene: TRBV29-1; CDR3 protein: CSVVRTLRGETQYF; CDR3 DNA: TGCAGCGTTGTCCGGACCCTCAGGGGTGAGACCCAGTACTTC
J gene: TRBJ2-5; D gene: -; clone size: -; V gene: TRBV28; CDR3 protein: CASSLGPQRETQYF; CDR3 DNA: TGTGCCAGCAGTCTAGGACCCCAGCGAGAGACCCAGTACTTC
J gene: TRBJ1-1; D gene: -; clone size: many; V gene: TRBV7-9; CDR3 protein: CASSLSWNTEAFF; CDR3 DNA: TGTGCCAGCAGCCTTTCATGGAACACTGAAGCTTTCTTT
J gene: TRBJ2-3; D gene: TRBD2; clone size: -; V gene: TRBV28; CDR3 protein: CASSPFPGLAGGIITDTQYF; CDR3 DNA: TGTGCCAGCAGTCCCTTTCCGGGACTAGCGGGAGGTATTATCACAGATACGCAGTATTTT
J gene: TRBJ2-7; D gene: -; clone size: -; V gene: TRBV6-1; CDR3 protein: CASSEGVQPRGEQYF; CDR3 DNA: TGTGCCAGCAGTGAAGGGGTCCAACCAAGGGGCGAGCAGTACTTC
J gene: TRBJ2-1; D gene: TRBD1; clone size: -; V gene: TRBV12-3/TRBV12-4; CDR3 protein: CASRGQGEQFF; CDR3 DNA: TGTGCCAGCAGGGGACAGGGGGAGCAGTTCTTC
J gene: TRBJ2-5; D gene: TRBD1; clone size: -; V gene: TRBV5-4; CDR3 protein: CASSFHRGTQQETQYF; CDR3 DNA: TGTGCCAGCAGCTTTCACAGGGGGACCCAACAAGAGACCCAGTACTTC
J gene: TRBJ2-1; D gene: TRBD2; clone size: -; V gene: TRBV2; CDR3 protein: CASSALGPLLAGGPHEQFF; CDR3 DNA: TGTGCCAGCAGTGCCCTCGGACCTCTTTTAGCGGGGGGTCCTCATGAGCAGTTCTTC
J gene: TRBJ2-7; D gene: -; clone size: -; V gene: TRBV24-1; CDR3 protein: CATSDSGYSYEQYF; CDR3 DNA: TGTGCCACCAGTGATAGTGGCTACTCCTACGAGCAGTACTTC
J gene: TRBJ2-7; D gene: -; clone size: few; V gene: TRBV7-9; CDR3 protein: CASRLKGGNEQYF; CDR3 DNA: TGTGCCAGTCGATTAAAGGGTGGCAACGAGCAGTACTTC
J gene: TRBJ2-2; D gene: TRBD1; clone size: once; V gene: TRBV7-8; CDR3 protein: CASSYGQGARTGELFF; CDR3 DNA: TGTGCCAGCAGCTACGGACAGGGGGCGAGGACCGGGGAGCTGTTTTTT
J gene: TRBJ2-3; D gene: -; clone size: -; V gene: TRBV19; CDR3 protein: CASSKAGGSTDTQYF; CDR3 DNA: TGTGCCAGTAGTAAGGCGGGTGGTAGCACAGATACGCAGTATTTT
J gene: TRBJ1-5; D gene: TRBD1; clone size: few; V gene: TRBV2; CDR3 protein: CASLDRGKNQPQHF; CDR3 DNA: TGTGCCAGCTTAGACAGGGGAAAAAATCAGCCCCAGCATTTT